This is a list of T cell receptor beta chains from one sample in a study of blood T cell repertoires in COVID-19. The method was immunoSEQ multiplex PCR; TCRdb's version includes in-frame clones alone and lacks a portion of them. The table includes 75,000 or so clones, approximately 80% detected once. The specimen sequenced was peripheral blood. These receptors originate from a man aged 55 to 69 with active or convalescent COVID-19. Each CDR3 is given with its conserved first and last residue. D genes are given only for firm matches. Clone size is stated in some rows and not others, as once, few, many or a class when expanded.

cdr3_aa cdr3_nt d_call j_call clone_size v_call
CANDDRESSGNTIYF TGTGCCAACGATGACAGGGAATCGTCTGGAAACACCATATATTTT TRBD1 TRBJ1-3 NA TRBV7-2
CASSIDARGWAGAEKLFF TGTGCCAGTAGTATCGATGCCCGCGGTTGGGCGGGGGCTGAAAAACTGTTTTTT NA TRBJ1-4 NA TRBV19
CATSSRDANYGYTF TGTGCCACTTCCTCCAGGGATGCTAACTATGGCTACACCTTC NA TRBJ1-2 few TRBV19
CASSVVVGANTGELFF TGTGCCAGCAGCGTAGTAGTGGGGGCAAACACCGGGGAGCTGTTTTTT NA TRBJ2-2 NA TRBV9
CASSTQWSTDTQYF TGTGCCAGCAGTACACAGTGGAGCACAGATACGCAGTATTTT NA TRBJ2-3 NA TRBV6-5
CASSLGTGDEKLFF TGTGCCAGCAGCTTAGGGACAGGAGATGAAAAACTGTTTTTT TRBD1 TRBJ1-4 NA TRBV7-9
CASSPAGTPNTEAFF TGCGCCAGCAGCCCGGCCGGGACTCCGAACACTGAAGCTTTCTTT NA TRBJ1-1 NA TRBV5-1
CASSTGTGGEKLFF TGCGCCAGCAGCACCGGGACAGGGGGTGAAAAACTGTTTTTT TRBD1 TRBJ1-4 NA TRBV5-1
CASSLVARTTNNSPLHF TGCGCCAGCAGCTTGGTAGCACGTACGACCAATAATTCACCCCTCCACTTT NA TRBJ1-6 NA TRBV5-1
CASSPPSNYGYTF TGTGCCAGCTCACCACCGAGCAACTATGGCTACACCTTC NA TRBJ1-2 NA TRBV18
CASTVQGNQPQHF TGTGCCAGTACCGTCCAGGGGAATCAGCCCCAGCATTTT NA TRBJ1-5 NA TRBV19
CASSSPSGEQYF TGTGCCAGCAGCTCCCCCTCGGGGGAGCAGTACTTC NA TRBJ2-7 NA TRBV7-3
CASRRGSGGVFTGELFF TGTGCCAGCAGGAGGGGGAGCGGGGGGGTGTTCACCGGGGAGCTGTTTTTT TRBD2 TRBJ2-2 few TRBV27
CASSYSPGRLASEQYF TGTGCCAGCAGTTACTCACCGGGGAGACTAGCGTCCGAGCAGTACTTC TRBD2 TRBJ2-7 NA TRBV6-2/TRBV6-3
CASTQRGGGRNEQFF TGTGCCAGCACCCAAAGGGGCGGGGGGCGGAATGAGCAGTTCTTC TRBD2 TRBJ2-1 NA TRBV2
CASSWTGSGYTF TGTGCCAGCAGCTGGACAGGGTCGGGCTACACCTTC NA TRBJ1-2 NA TRBV21-1
CASSDVTPRGYGYTF TGTGCCAGTAGCGACGTTACACCCCGAGGGTATGGCTACACCTTC NA TRBJ1-2 NA TRBV19
CASSEGGLIYGYTF TGTGCCAGCAGTGAGGGGGGTTTGATCTATGGCTACACCTTC NA TRBJ1-2 NA TRBV6-1
CASSSGADTPNTEAFF TGTGCCAGCAGCTCTGGTGCGGACACTCCGAACACTGAAGCTTTCTTT NA TRBJ1-1 NA TRBV7-3
CASSYPTGGEETQYF TGTGCCAGCAGTTACCCGACAGGGGGGGAAGAGACCCAGTACTTC TRBD1 TRBJ2-5 NA TRBV6-2/TRBV6-3
CASSQNGGFSGNTIYF TGCGCCAGCAGTCAGAACGGAGGATTCTCTGGAAACACCATATATTTT NA TRBJ1-3 NA TRBV5-1
CAIRGSTEAFF TGTGCCATCCGGGGGAGCACTGAAGCTTTCTTT NA TRBJ1-1 NA TRBV10-3
CASSRLQGEAFF TGCGCCAGCAGCCGATTACAGGGTGAAGCTTTCTTT NA TRBJ1-1 NA TRBV4-3
CASSLPGSYTGELFF TGTGCCAGCAGCTTGCCGGGATCTTACACCGGGGAGCTGTTTTTT NA TRBJ2-2 NA TRBV5-6
CASSRDRGLGTEAFF TGTGCCAGTAGTAGGGACAGGGGATTAGGCACTGAAGCTTTCTTT TRBD1 TRBJ1-1 NA TRBV19
CASSLGQGPNYGYTF TGCGCCAGCAGCCTAGGACAGGGGCCTAACTATGGCTACACCTTC TRBD1 TRBJ1-2 once TRBV4-3
CASSQELMGAKLFF TGTGCCAGCAGCCAAGAGCTAATGGGGGCAAAACTGTTTTTT NA TRBJ1-4 NA TRBV14
CASSNLLQGSYEQYF TGTGCCAGCAGCAACTTGTTACAGGGTTCCTACGAGCAGTACTTC NA TRBJ2-7 NA TRBV5-6
CASSIRGTGANVLTF TGTGCCAGTAGTATTAGGGGGACTGGGGCCAACGTCCTGACTTTC NA TRBJ2-6 NA TRBV19
CASSPQGLGTEAFF TGTGCCAGTAGTCCACAGGGGTTGGGTACTGAAGCTTTCTTT TRBD1 TRBJ1-1 once TRBV19
CAWSGTVNQPQHF TGTGCCTGGAGTGGGACAGTTAATCAGCCCCAGCATTTT NA TRBJ1-5 once TRBV30
CASSSRVTEAFF TGTGCCAGCAGCTCCAGGGTTACTGAAGCTTTCTTT NA TRBJ1-1 NA TRBV7-2
CASSAGLAGETQYF TGTGCCAGCAGCGCCGGACTAGCCGGAGAGACCCAGTACTTC TRBD2 TRBJ2-5 NA TRBV7-2
CASSQGGGTGGRTQFF TGCGCCAGCAGCCAAGGGGGCGGGACAGGGGGCCGGACGCAGTTCTTC TRBD1 TRBJ2-1 NA TRBV4-3
CASSKQTTQGGYEQYF TGTGCCAGCAGCAAGCAAACAACACAGGGGGGTTACGAGCAGTACTTC NA TRBJ2-7 NA TRBV21-1
CASSSPGQGGYNEQFF TGTGCCAGCAGTTCGCCGGGACAGGGGGGTTACAATGAGCAGTTCTTC TRBD1 TRBJ2-1 NA TRBV6-5
CASSSGNTEAFF TGTGCCAGCAGTTCGGGGAACACTGAAGCTTTCTTT NA TRBJ1-1 NA TRBV6-2/TRBV6-3
CASSLQTLGTANTEAFF TGCGCCAGCAGCTTACAAACCCTCGGGACAGCGAACACTGAAGCTTTCTTT TRBD1 TRBJ1-1 NA TRBV5-1
CASSQFRQLNTEAFF TGCGCCAGCAGCCAATTTCGACAGCTAAACACTGAAGCTTTCTTT NA TRBJ1-1 few TRBV4-1
CASSQPLRGPYADTQYF TGTGCCAGCAGCCAGCCTCTAAGGGGTCCCTACGCAGATACGCAGTATTTT NA TRBJ2-3 NA TRBV14
CASSLRQAYYGYTF TGTGCCAGCAGTCTTCGACAGGCTTACTATGGCTACACCTTC NA TRBJ1-2 NA TRBV6-5
CASRVEGGTDTQYF TGTGCCAGTAGGGTAGAGGGGGGCACAGATACGCAGTATTTT NA TRBJ2-3 once TRBV19
CASSLGGGRGNSPLHF TGCGCCAGCAGCTTGGGCGGCGGCCGGGGAAATTCACCCCTCCACTTT NA TRBJ1-6 NA TRBV5-1
CASSTQGAGANVLTF TGTGCCAGCAGCACACAGGGGGCTGGGGCCAACGTCCTGACTTTC TRBD1 TRBJ2-6 NA TRBV9
CASSERGLSTDTQYF TGTGCCAGCAGTGAGCGGGGCCTTAGCACAGATACGCAGTATTTT TRBD2 TRBJ2-3 NA TRBV9
CASRPDRVPNYGYTF TGTGCCAGCAGACCTGACAGGGTCCCTAACTATGGCTACACCTTC TRBD1 TRBJ1-2 NA TRBV27
CASSQALAGGGEQFF TGCGCCAGCAGCCAAGCGTTAGCAGGGGGCGGAGAGCAGTTCTTC TRBD1 TRBJ2-1 NA TRBV4-3
CASSLGSFPYEQYF TGTGCCAGCAGCTTGGGCAGCTTCCCCTACGAGCAGTACTTC NA TRBJ2-7 NA TRBV7-2
CASSLRQGRTEAFF TGTGCCAGCAGCCTCCGACAGGGGCGCACTGAAGCTTTCTTT TRBD1 TRBJ1-1 once TRBV11-1
CASSLGQGYEQYF TGTGCCAGCAGCCTTGGACAGGGATACGAGCAGTACTTC TRBD1 TRBJ2-7 NA TRBV3-1/TRBV3-2
CASSPGQTKGYTF TGTGCCAGCAGCCCCGGACAGACAAAGGGCTACACCTTC NA TRBJ1-2 once TRBV7-2
CASSLVEDSPLHF TGTGCCAGCAGCTTAGTAGAGGATTCACCCCTCCACTTT NA TRBJ1-6 few TRBV7-2
CASSIAENQPQHF TGTGCCAGTAGTATAGCCGAGAATCAGCCCCAGCATTTT NA TRBJ1-5 few TRBV19
CASSPQGATPLHF TGTGCCAGCAGTCCGCAGGGGGCCACACCCCTCCACTTT TRBD1 TRBJ1-6 NA TRBV12-3/TRBV12-4
CASRTSGFQPQHF TGTGCCAGCAGGACCTCAGGGTTTCAGCCCCAGCATTTT NA TRBJ1-5 NA TRBV2
CASSPGREDQPQHF TGTGCCAGTAGCCCTGGGAGAGAGGATCAGCCCCAGCATTTT NA TRBJ1-5 NA TRBV19
CASSTSGEQFF TGTGCCAGCAGCACGAGCGGTGAGCAGTTCTTC NA TRBJ2-1 NA TRBV11-3
CASSTDRGRVEQYF TGTGCCAGCAGCACGGACAGGGGCAGGGTCGAGCAGTACTTC TRBD1 TRBJ2-7 NA TRBV7-8
CASSFRQTGELFF TGTGCCAGTAGTTTCCGACAGACCGGGGAGCTGTTTTTT NA TRBJ2-2 NA TRBV19